This paragraph reports one TCR beta chain. The data stem from a study of blood T cell repertoires in COVID-19. Study-level background: The study drew acute and convalescent COVID-19 samples from the United States, Italy and Spain. PBMCs, B-cell-depleted T cells, or T cells were the source of the cDNA or gDNA that made up the material.

Authors' analysis steps: Using reference gene primer amplification, nucleated cell counts were estimated. This table comes from immunoSEQ multiplex PCR, and its TCRdb copy is limited to in-frame clones, with some not included. The V and J calls and the clone size are those of that table, but D and trimming were determined from the DNA. The sample gives roughly 120,000 clones, 80% to 90% of which show up once; around 1.2% is in the top ten. CDR1 and CDR2 from the germline V gene are MGHDK and SYGVNS. V trimming: 4 bases; J trimming: 5 bases; junction bases outside the gene matches: 8. The CDR3 covers 16 residues.

Sequencing was done on a sample of peripheral blood. This rearrangement joins TRBV25-1 to TRBJ1-4; 9 positions match TRBD1. The receptor was derived from a human donor in a cohort sampled during active COVID-19. CDR3 region: CASSGRDRVQNEKLFF. CDR3 DNA: TGTGCCAGCAGTGGCCGGGACAGGGTTCAAAATGAAAAACTGTTTTTT.